A selection of T cell receptor beta chains follows, all from one sample in a study of PD-1 blockade in classical Hodgkin lymphoma. Clones were sequenced by immunoSEQ multiplex PCR, and TCRdb holds only the in-frame ones, with some missing. The data hold under 45,000 clones, with 60% to 70% observed a single time. The sequenced sample was peripheral blood mononuclear cells (PBMCs), obtained before the fourth cycle of nivolumab. The receptors were sampled from a human donor with classical Hodgkin lymphoma. Each CDR3 is given with its conserved first and last residue. Each record gives: CDR3 length, V gene, CDR3 protein.

len: 17; v_gene: TRBV28; CDR3aa: CASSAPGQGEWYQPQHF
len: 15; v_gene: TRBV2; CDR3aa: CASRKTSGVSYEQYF
len: 15; v_gene: TRBV27; CDR3aa: CASRVDRLNTGELFF
len: 15; v_gene: TRBV28; CDR3aa: CASSSWTVTNSPLHF
len: 15; v_gene: TRBV11-2; CDR3aa: CATSTNSGGYNEQFF
len: 15; v_gene: TRBV28; CDR3aa: CASSLIEGGPYEQYF
len: 17; v_gene: TRBV1; CDR3aa: CTSSQGDSGGAQETQYF
len: 12; v_gene: TRBV10-3; CDR3aa: CAISEWDTEAFF
len: 15; v_gene: TRBV30; CDR3aa: CAWSVRSRVANEQFF
len: 14; v_gene: TRBV19; CDR3aa: CASWTGKWAGELFF
len: 11; v_gene: TRBV5-1; CDR3aa: CASMNWQEAFF
len: 14; v_gene: TRBV28; CDR3aa: CASSGLAEYNEQFF
len: 15; v_gene: TRBV19; CDR3aa: CASSIDGERAYEQYF
len: 14; v_gene: TRBV5-4; CDR3aa: CASSAGTGFGGYTF
len: 15; v_gene: TRBV4-3; CDR3aa: CASSQNQGPGNTIYF
len: 16; v_gene: TRBV19; CDR3aa: CASSISAAIPENIQYF